These 6 T cell receptor beta chains share one sample of origin, sequenced in a study of cytomegalovirus exposure and HLA in healthy donors. The study ran its PCR with 60 Vbeta and 13 Jbeta primers. Generated by immunoSEQ multiplex PCR, the TCRdb table keeps only in-frame clones and is missing some. The top ten clones hold approximately 5% of a sample with 100,000 to 150,000 clones, 74% of them seen once. The sequenced sample was PBMCs. The receptors were gathered from a woman in her fifties or sixties in good health and CMV-seropositive.

This chain links TRBV30 with TRBJ1-1, with 11 bases lining up with TRBD1. Germline loops: CDR1 GTSNPN, CDR2 SVGIG (reference sequence). The CDR3 spans 13 residues. Trimming at V came to 5 bases and at J to 8 bases, leaving 7 bases not matched to a gene. The CDR3 region is CAWGQGARTEAFF. The CDR3 DNA is TGTGCCTGGGGACAGGGGGCGCGCACGGAAGCTTTCTTT.

This chain uses TRBV7-2 with TRBJ1-2; possible D gene TRBD1, 6 bases. This CDR3 region has 13 residues. Germline V gives CDR1 SGHTA, CDR2 FQGNSA. Trimming stripped 5 bases from V and 2 bases from J, with 9 bases between. CDR3 coding DNA: TGTGCCAGCAGCCCCGACAGGAACTATGGCTACACCTTC. It encodes CASSPDRNYGYTF. The entire variable domain, with the rest obtained from reference TRBV7-2 and TRBJ1-2, is as follows: GAGVSQSPSNKVTEKGKDVELRCDPISGHTALYWYRQSLGQGLEFLIYFQGNSAPDKSGLPSDRFSAERTGGSVSTLTIQRTQQEDSAVYLCASSPDRNYGYTFGSGTRLTVV.

This chain connects TRBV7-2 to TRBJ2-1, with 12 nucleotides matching TRBD2. Looked up from germline, CDR1 is SGHTA and CDR2 is FQGNSA. Trimming at V came to 7 bases and at J to 10 bases, leaving 11 bases not matched to a gene. This CDR3 has 15 residues. CDR3 in amino acids: CASNPRTSGVREQFF. In DNA form, the CDR3 reads TGTGCCAGCAACCCGCGGACTAGCGGGGTCAGGGAGCAGTTCTTC. The variable domain in full, completed from reference TRBV7-2 and TRBJ2-1, reads GAGVSQSPSNKVTEKGKDVELRCDPISGHTALYWYRQSLGQGLEFLIYFQGNSAPDKSGLPSDRFSAERTGGSVSTLTIQRTQQEDSAVYLCASNPRTSGVREQFFGPGTRLTVL.

This chain joins TRBV5-8 and TRBJ1-5, with 7 bases lining up with TRBD1. Trimming took 4 bases from V and 4 from J; bases not matched to a gene: 8. CDR1 SGHTS and CDR2 YDEGEE come from the germline V gene. This CDR3 has 15 residues. The CDR3 spells CASSGQAVMNQPQHF. The DNA for the CDR3 is TGTGCCAGCAGCGGACAGGCCGTGATGAATCAGCCCCAGCATTTT.

The CDR3 protein is CASSPGTGDEQFF. DNA of the CDR3: TGTGCCAGCAGCCCGGGAACCGGCGATGAGCAGTTCTTC. The rearrangement uses TRBV5-4 and TRBJ2-1; D is perhaps TRBD2 (5 bases). Germline V gene lookup returns CDR1 SGHNT and CDR2 YYREEE (reference sequence). V dropped 4 bases and J dropped 8 bases, with 13 bases sitting between them. The CDR3 length is 13 residues.

V and J are TRBV2 and TRBJ2-3; D is perhaps TRBD2 (5 bases). The CDR3 consists of 14 residues. Trimming removed 4 bases at V and 1 base at J, with 9 bases between. CDR1 SNHLY and CDR2 FYNNEI come from the germline V gene. CDR3 region: CASSATRGTDTQYF. CDR3 sequence (DNA): TGTGCCAGCAGTGCTACGCGGGGCACAGATACGCAGTATTTT. Variable domain in full (rest from reference TRBV2 and TRBJ2-3): EPEVTQTPSHQVTQMGQEVILRCVPISNHLYFYWYRQILGQKVEFLVSFYNNEISEKSEIFDDQFSVERPDGSNFTLKIRSTKLEDSAMYFCASSATRGTDTQYFGPGTRLTVL.